This T cell receptor (beta chain) originates from a study of blood T cells in healthy people across ages. Whenever a sample was processed, at least 6 million PBMCs were isolated. On this clonotype itself: What it recognizes is unknown.

Findings and caveats of the study: It was not known whether donors were CMV positive (a possible confounder of expanded clonotype changes).

The use of a sample-barcoded 5' primer and a J-beta primer mix characterized a second PCR of about 6 to 12 cycles. TCRdb used MiXCR to reprocess the 5' RACE reads, holding one entry per CDR3 protein. Here the sample spans about 780,000 distinct CDR3 sequences, about 47% being singletons. The TCR sequence derives from a man aged 80 or over in good health. The sample consisted of blood.

CDR3: CASSSGTRSRQYF. CDR3 nucleotides: TGTGCCAGCAGCTCCGGGACAAGGTCTAGGCAGTACTTC. The J gene is TRBJ2-4, the V gene TRBV7-9, with D tentatively TRBD1 (6 bases). V lost 4 bases and J 13 bases, leaving 17 bases between the germline ends. The CDR3 has 13 amino acids. CDR1 is SEHNR and CDR2 is FQNEAQ in the germline V gene (reference sequence).